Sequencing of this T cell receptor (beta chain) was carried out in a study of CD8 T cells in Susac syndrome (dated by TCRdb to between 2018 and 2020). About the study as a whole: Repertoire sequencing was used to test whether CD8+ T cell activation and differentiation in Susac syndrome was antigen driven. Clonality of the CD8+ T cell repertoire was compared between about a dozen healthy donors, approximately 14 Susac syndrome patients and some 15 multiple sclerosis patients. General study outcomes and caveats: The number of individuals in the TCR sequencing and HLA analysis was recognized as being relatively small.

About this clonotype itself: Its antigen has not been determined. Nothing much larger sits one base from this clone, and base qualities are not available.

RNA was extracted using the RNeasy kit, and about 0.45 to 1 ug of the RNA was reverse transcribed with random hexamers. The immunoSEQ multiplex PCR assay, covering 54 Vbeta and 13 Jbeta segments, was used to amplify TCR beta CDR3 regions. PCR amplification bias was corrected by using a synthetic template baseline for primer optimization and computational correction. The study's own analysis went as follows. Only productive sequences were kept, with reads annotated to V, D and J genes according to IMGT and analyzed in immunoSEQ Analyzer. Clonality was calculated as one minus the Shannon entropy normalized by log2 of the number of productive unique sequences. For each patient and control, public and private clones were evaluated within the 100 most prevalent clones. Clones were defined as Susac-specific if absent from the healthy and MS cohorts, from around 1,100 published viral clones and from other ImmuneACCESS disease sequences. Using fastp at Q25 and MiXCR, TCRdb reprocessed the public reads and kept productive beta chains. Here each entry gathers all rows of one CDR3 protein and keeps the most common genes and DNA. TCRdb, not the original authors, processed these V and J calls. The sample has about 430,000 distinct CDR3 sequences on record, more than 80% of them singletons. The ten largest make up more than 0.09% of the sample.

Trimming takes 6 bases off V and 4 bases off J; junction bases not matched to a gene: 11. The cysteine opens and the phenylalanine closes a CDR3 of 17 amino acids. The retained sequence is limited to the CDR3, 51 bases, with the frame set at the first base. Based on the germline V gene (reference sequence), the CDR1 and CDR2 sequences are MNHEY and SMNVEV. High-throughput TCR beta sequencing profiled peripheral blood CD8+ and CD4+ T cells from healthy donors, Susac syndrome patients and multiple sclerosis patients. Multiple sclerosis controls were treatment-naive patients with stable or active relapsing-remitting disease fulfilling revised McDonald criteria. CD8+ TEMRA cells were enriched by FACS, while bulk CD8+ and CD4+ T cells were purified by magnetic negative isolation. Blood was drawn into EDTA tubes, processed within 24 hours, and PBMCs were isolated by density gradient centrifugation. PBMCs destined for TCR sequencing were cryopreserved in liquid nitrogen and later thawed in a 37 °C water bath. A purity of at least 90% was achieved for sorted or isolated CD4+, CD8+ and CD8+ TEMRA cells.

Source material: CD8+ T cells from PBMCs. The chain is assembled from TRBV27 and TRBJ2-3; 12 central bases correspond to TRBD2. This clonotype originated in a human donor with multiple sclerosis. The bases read TGTGCCAGCAGCCCTCTTCTAGCGGGAGGGCCTTCAGATACGCAGTATTTT. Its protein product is CASSPLLAGGPSDTQYF.